These T cell receptor beta chains were read from a single sample in a study of blood T cells in healthy people across ages. Via MiXCR, TCRdb re-called the 5' RACE reads, giving one row per CDR3 protein. This table holds about 500,000 distinct CDR3 sequences, approximately 25% found once. The sample was also linked to a second study, of T cells of mothers and their children.

The sequenced sample was blood. The receptors come from a boy between 10 and 17 years old in good health. CDR3s include the opening cysteine and the closing phenylalanine or tryptophan. A D gene is named only where the DNA matches it firmly. Only some rows state a clone size, as once, few, many or a class for expanded clones.

d_call: TRBD1; clone_size: few; v_call: TRBV10-2; j_call: TRBJ1-1; cdr3_nt: TGCGCCAGCAGCTCCGGGACAGGGGGCCCTAACACTGAAGCTTTCTTT; cdr3_aa: CASSSGTGGPNTEAFF
d_call: TRBD2; clone_size: NA; v_call: TRBV12-3/TRBV12-4; j_call: TRBJ2-5; cdr3_nt: TGTGCCAGCAGCTTAAGCGGGGCTTGGGGGGAGACCCAGTACTTC; cdr3_aa: CASSLSGAWGETQYF
d_call: NA; clone_size: NA; v_call: TRBV7-9; j_call: TRBJ1-1; cdr3_nt: TGTGCCAGCAGTTGGGGAGGGGAAGGCACTGAAGCTTTCTTT; cdr3_aa: CASSWGGEGTEAFF
d_call: NA; clone_size: NA; v_call: TRBV5-8; j_call: TRBJ2-3; cdr3_nt: TGTGCCAGCAGCTTGGAAACAGACCGCACAGATACGCAGTATTTT; cdr3_aa: CASSLETDRTDTQYF
d_call: NA; clone_size: many; v_call: TRBV6-1; j_call: TRBJ2-5; cdr3_nt: TGTGCCAGCAACCCATCGGAAATAATGCCTACGGGAGAGACCCAGTACTTC; cdr3_aa: CASNPSEIMPTGETQYF
d_call: NA; clone_size: few; v_call: TRBV7-9; j_call: TRBJ1-1; cdr3_nt: TGTGCCAGCAGCTTAACAAATCCCCTTTGGGCTTTCTTT; cdr3_aa: CASSLTNPLWAFF
d_call: TRBD1; clone_size: NA; v_call: TRBV3-1; j_call: TRBJ2-7; cdr3_nt: TGTGCCAGCATCCAGGGGGACGAGCAGTACTTC; cdr3_aa: CASIQGDEQYF
d_call: TRBD1; clone_size: NA; v_call: TRBV7-2; j_call: TRBJ2-5; cdr3_nt: TGTGCCAGCAGCCCAAGGACAGGGGGGTCTCGGGAGACCCAGTACTTC; cdr3_aa: CASSPRTGGSRETQYF
d_call: NA; clone_size: NA; v_call: TRBV18; j_call: TRBJ2-5; cdr3_nt: TGTGCCAGCTCACTCAGGTCGGAGGGGACCCAGTACTTC; cdr3_aa: CASSLRSEGTQYF
d_call: TRBD2; clone_size: many; v_call: TRBV2; j_call: TRBJ2-1; cdr3_nt: TGTGCCAGCAGTGAAGGGGCAGGGTTCGGAGGTAAAGCGGGGGTTGGGAATGAGCAGTTCTTC; cdr3_aa: CASSEGAGFGGKAGVGNEQFF
d_call: NA; clone_size: NA; v_call: TRBV7-9; j_call: TRBJ2-5; cdr3_nt: TGTGCCAGCAGCCCAACCGGGCCAGAGACCCAGTACTTC; cdr3_aa: CASSPTGPETQYF
d_call: TRBD2; clone_size: few; v_call: TRBV5-1; j_call: TRBJ2-7; cdr3_nt: TGCGCCAGCAGCTTGGCCCTAGCGGGGGTCGACGAGCAGTACTTC; cdr3_aa: CASSLALAGVDEQYF
d_call: NA; clone_size: NA; v_call: TRBV7-2; j_call: TRBJ2-7; cdr3_nt: TGTGCCAGCAGCCGTGACCATAGAAACTACGAGCAGTACTTC; cdr3_aa: CASSRDHRNYEQYF
d_call: TRBD2; clone_size: few; v_call: TRBV20-1; j_call: TRBJ2-1; cdr3_nt: TGCAGTGCTAGAGAACTAGCGAGAAACAATGAGCAGTTCTTC; cdr3_aa: CSARELARNNEQFF
d_call: TRBD1; clone_size: NA; v_call: TRBV6-2/TRBV6-3; j_call: TRBJ1-4; cdr3_nt: TGTGCCAGCAGTCACCCCCCCGGGACAGAAAATGAAAAACTGTTTTTT; cdr3_aa: CASSHPPGTENEKLFF
d_call: TRBD2; clone_size: few; v_call: TRBV5-1; j_call: TRBJ2-2; cdr3_nt: TGCGCCAGCAGCCGGCGGACTAGCGACGGGGAGCTGTTTTTT; cdr3_aa: CASSRRTSDGELFF